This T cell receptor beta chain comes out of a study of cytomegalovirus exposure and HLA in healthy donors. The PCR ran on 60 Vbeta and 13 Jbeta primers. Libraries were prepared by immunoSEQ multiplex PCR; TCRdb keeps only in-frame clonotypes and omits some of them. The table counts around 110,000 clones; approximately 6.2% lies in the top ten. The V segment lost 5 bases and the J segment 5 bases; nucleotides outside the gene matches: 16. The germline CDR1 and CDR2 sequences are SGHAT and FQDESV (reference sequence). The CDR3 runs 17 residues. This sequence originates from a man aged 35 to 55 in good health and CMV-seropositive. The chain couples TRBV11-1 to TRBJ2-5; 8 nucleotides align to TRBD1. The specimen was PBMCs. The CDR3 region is CASSGAQGALISETQYF. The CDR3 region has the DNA TGTGCCAGCAGCGGCGCGCAGGGGGCGCTCATATCGGAGACCCAGTACTTC.